The present T cell receptor (beta chain) was sequenced within a study of cytomegalovirus exposure and HLA in healthy donors. Broader study findings: In vitro, a few CMV-associated chains proved specific for CMV antigens. In a later analysis, common viral pathogens appeared linked to several of the most significant clusters. For most subjects, TCR beta sequences were reported to predict HLA-A and HLA-B alleles with accuracy.

Remarks on this clone: Its antigen is still unknown.

The germline V gene encodes CDR1 SEHNR and CDR2 FQNEAQ (reference sequence). The CDR3 totals 14 residues. V lost 1 base to trimming and J lost 0 bases, with 6 bases between them. The PCR contained 60 Vbeta and 13 Jbeta primers. Per the original methods: Approximately 87 million unique TCR beta chains, roughly 11 million shared, were counted in a later analysis. Clones were read by immunoSEQ multiplex PCR, and TCRdb kept only the in-frame ones, dropping some. That table supplies the V and J calls and clone size; D and trimming were determined from the DNA. The data hold some 150,000 clones, with more than 8% observed a single time.

The sequencing sample was made of PBMCs. The sequence was obtained from a man between 45 and 60 years old in good health and CMV-seronegative. The rearrangement uses TRBV7-9 and TRBJ1-1; no reliable D call. CDR3 in DNA: TGTGCCAGCAGCTTAGGCGGGGTGAACACTGAAGCTTTCTTT. Its translation: CASSLGGVNTEAFF.